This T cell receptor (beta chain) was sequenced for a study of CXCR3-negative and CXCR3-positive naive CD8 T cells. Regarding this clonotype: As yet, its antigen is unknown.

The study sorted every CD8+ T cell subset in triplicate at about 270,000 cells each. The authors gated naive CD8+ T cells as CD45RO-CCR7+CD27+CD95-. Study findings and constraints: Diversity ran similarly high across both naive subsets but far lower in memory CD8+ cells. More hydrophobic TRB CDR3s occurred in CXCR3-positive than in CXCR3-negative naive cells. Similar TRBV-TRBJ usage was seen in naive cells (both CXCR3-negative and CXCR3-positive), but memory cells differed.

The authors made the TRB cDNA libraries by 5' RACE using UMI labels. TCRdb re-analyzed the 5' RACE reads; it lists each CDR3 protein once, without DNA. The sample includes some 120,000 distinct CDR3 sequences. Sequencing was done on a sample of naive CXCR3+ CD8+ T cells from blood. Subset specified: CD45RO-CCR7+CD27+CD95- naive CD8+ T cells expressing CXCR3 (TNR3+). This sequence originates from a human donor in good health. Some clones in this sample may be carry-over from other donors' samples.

CDR3 sequence: CASSESAGVGTDTQYF. The chain employs TRBV2 and TRBJ2-3; the D call from TCRdb, TRBD2, cannot be confirmed without DNA. The germline gives CDR1 SNHLY, CDR2 FYNNEI. The length of the CDR3 is 16 residues.